This TCR beta chain stems from a study of tumor-infiltrating lymphocytes in primary liver carcinoma. The CDR3 totals 15 residues. Germline V gives CDR1 SGHNT, CDR2 YYREEE (reference sequence). Unsorted bulk tissue, roughly 20-32 mg of it, served as the source for co-extraction of RNA and DNA. The researchers produced TCR beta cDNA from approximately 540 ng total RNA with a constant-region primer. Investigators got TCR beta libraries out of three nested multiplex PCR rounds, done with slightly modified ARM-PCR. With TRBV1-TRBV30 forward primers and a C-beta reverse primer, the first two PCR rounds were run for around 10 cycles each. A single record per CDR3 protein comes from TCRdb applying MiXCR to the multiplex PCR reads. The sample lists about 99,000 distinct CDR3 sequences; almost 70% were seen once. In the case of this clonotype: Relative to the germline gene, one junction end is altered; a read error may explain this.

The source material was liver tumor tissue from sampling region 5. Specified subset: tumor region T5, tumor centre. V is TRBV5-4 and J is TRBJ2-1; 10 nucleotides align to TRBD2. The clonotype comes from a woman aged 55-75 years with primary liver carcinoma and hepatitis B virus infection. The CDR3 protein is CASNSPSGSRDEQFF. The CDR3 DNA follows: TGTGCCAGCAACTCGCCTAGCGGGAGTAGGGATGAGCAGTTCTTT. The complete variable domain, with remaining parts taken from reference TRBV5-4 and TRBJ2-1, reads ETGVTQSPTHLIKTRGQQVTLRCSSQSGHNTVSWYQQALGQGPQFIFQYYREEENGRGNFPPRFSGLQFPNYSSELNVNALELDDSALYLCASNSPSGSRDEQFFGPGTRLTVL.